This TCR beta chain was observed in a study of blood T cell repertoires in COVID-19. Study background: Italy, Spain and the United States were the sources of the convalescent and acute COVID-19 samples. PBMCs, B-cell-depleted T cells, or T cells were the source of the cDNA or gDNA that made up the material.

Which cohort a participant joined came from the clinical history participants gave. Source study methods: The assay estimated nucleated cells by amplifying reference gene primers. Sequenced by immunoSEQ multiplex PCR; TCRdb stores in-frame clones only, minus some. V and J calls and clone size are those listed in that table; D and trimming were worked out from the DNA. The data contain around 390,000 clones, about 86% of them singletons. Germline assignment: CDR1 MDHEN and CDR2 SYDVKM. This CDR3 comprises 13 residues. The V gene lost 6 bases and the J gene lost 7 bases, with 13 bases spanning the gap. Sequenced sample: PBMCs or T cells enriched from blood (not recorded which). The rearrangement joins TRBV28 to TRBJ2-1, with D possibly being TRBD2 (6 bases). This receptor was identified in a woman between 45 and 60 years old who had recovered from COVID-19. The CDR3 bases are TGTGCCAGCAGCCCCGAGGGGAGGAATGAGCAGTTCTTC. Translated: CASSPEGRNEQFF.